Listed below are T cell receptor beta chains from one sample, sequenced in a study of shared clonotypes between healthy human individuals. Measured with immunoSEQ multiplex PCR; TCRdb has only the in-frame clones, and not every one. The sample carries about 2.4 million clones, more than 90% recorded once. Sequenced: naive CD4+ T cells sorted from blood. Receptors were obtained from a man between 18 and 35 years old in good health. CDR3s include the opening cysteine and the closing phenylalanine or tryptophan. The D gene is left open where the match is weak. Rows give clone size only sometimes, using once, few, many, or a class for an expanded clone.

CDR3 protein	CDR3 DNA	CDR3 length	V gene	J gene	D gene	clone size
CASSLTRGDTEAFF	TGTGCCAGCTCACTCACCAGGGGGGACACTGAAGCTTTCTTT	14	TRBV18	TRBJ1-1	TRBD1	once
CASTGDMNTEAFF	TGTGCCAGCACGGGGGACATGAACACTGAAGCTTTCTTT	13	TRBV2	TRBJ1-1	NA	few
CASSIGDRVATGELFF	TGTGCCAGTAGTATTGGTGACAGGGTTGCCACCGGGGAGCTGTTTTTT	16	TRBV19	TRBJ2-2	TRBD1	NA
CAWSFGWRETEAFF	TGTGCCTGGAGTTTCGGTTGGAGGGAGACTGAAGCTTTCTTT	14	TRBV30	TRBJ1-1	NA	few
CASNRGNTGELFF	TGTGCCAGCAATAGAGGAAACACCGGGGAGCTGTTTTTT	13	TRBV6-5	TRBJ2-2	NA	NA
CATWAISGVGPQHF	TGTGCCACCTGGGCTATATCAGGGGTAGGGCCCCAGCATTTT	14	TRBV6-5	TRBJ1-5	NA	NA
CASAGFSYNEQFF	TGTGCCAGCGCGGGATTTTCCTACAATGAGCAGTTCTTC	13	TRBV2	TRBJ2-1	NA	NA
CASSLAIPGKPQHF	TGTGCCAGCAGCTTGGCGATCCCCGGGAAGCCCCAGCATTTT	14	TRBV5-5	TRBJ1-5	NA	NA
CASKMGQGIYEQYF	TGTGCCAGCAAAATGGGACAGGGGATCTACGAGCAGTACTTC	14	TRBV6-1	TRBJ2-7	TRBD1	NA
CASSLEAGETGNTIYF	TGCGCCAGCAGCTTGGAAGCAGGGGAGACTGGAAACACCATATATTTT	16	TRBV5-1	TRBJ1-3	NA	NA
CASSLAGQGLDEQYF	TGTGCCAGCAGCTTAGCGGGCCAGGGACTCGACGAGCAGTACTTC	15	TRBV7-2	TRBJ2-7	NA	few
CASSLAWGNTQETQYF	TGTGCCAGCAGCTTGGCCTGGGGGAATACCCAAGAGACCCAGTACTTC	16	TRBV7-9	TRBJ2-5	NA	NA
CASSTRIRQEPGEGDTGELFF	TGTGCCAGCAGCACCCGGATAAGACAGGAGCCCGGCGAAGGGGATACCGGGGAGCTGTTTTTT	21	TRBV21-1	TRBJ2-2	NA	NA
CASSPVLVTSTDTQYF	TGTGCCAGCAGCCCTGTGCTAGTGACTAGCACAGATACGCAGTATTTT	16	TRBV7-6	TRBJ2-3	NA	once
CASSQDPGGRYNEQFF	TGCGCCAGCAGCCAAGACCCCGGGGGCCGGTACAATGAGCAGTTCTTC	16	TRBV4-1	TRBJ2-1	NA	NA
CASSRQGLAGENTGELFF	TGCGCCAGCAGTCGACAGGGACTAGCGGGAGAGAACACCGGGGAGCTGTTTTTT	18	TRBV23-1	TRBJ2-2	TRBD2	NA
CASSLIADRQDGYTF	TGTGCCAGCAGTTTAATCGCCGATCGGCAGGATGGCTACACCTTC	15	TRBV28	TRBJ1-2	NA	once
CASSRGLAGGPNTGELFF	TGTGCCAGCAGCCGCGGACTAGCGGGAGGTCCGAACACCGGGGAGCTGTTTTTT	18	TRBV5-4	TRBJ2-2	TRBD2	NA
CASSLGLAGLGDTGELFF	TGTGCCAGCAGCCTGGGACTAGCGGGGTTGGGGGACACCGGGGAGCTGTTTTTT	18	TRBV5-6	TRBJ2-2	TRBD2	NA
CASSPRRGTTGELFF	TGTGCTAGCAGCCCACGTCGGGGCACCACCGGGGAGCTGTTTTTT	15	TRBV7-7	TRBJ2-2	NA	once
CASSQRQGWNSPLHF	TGTGCCAGCAGTCAACGACAGGGTTGGAATTCACCCCTCCACTTT	15	TRBV28	TRBJ1-6	TRBD1	NA
CASSVEGRGGYTF	TGTGCCAGCAGCGTAGAGGGTAGGGGTGGCTACACCTTC	13	TRBV9	TRBJ1-2	NA	NA
CASSARQGATYNEQFF	TGTGCCAGCAGTGCCCGACAGGGGGCAACCTACAATGAGCAGTTCTTC	16	TRBV6-1	TRBJ2-1	TRBD1	NA
CATSRDKGGGNTIYF	TGTGCCACCAGCAGAGATAAGGGAGGCGGGAACACCATATATTTT	15	TRBV15	TRBJ1-3	NA	NA
CASSIPRTGVYSGELFF	TGTGCCAGTAGTATTCCTCGGACAGGGGTTTATAGCGGGGAGCTGTTTTTT	17	TRBV19	TRBJ2-2	TRBD1	NA
CASSLRGWGTSTDTQYF	TGTGCCAGCAGTTTAAGGGGGTGGGGGACTAGCACAGATACGCAGTATTTT	17	TRBV27	TRBJ2-3	NA	NA
CASSPPSLDNRYEQYF	TGTGCCAGCTCACCTCCATCTCTGGATAATCGATACGAGCAGTACTTC	16	TRBV18	TRBJ2-7	NA	NA
CASSLRFTGELFF	TGTGCCAGCAGCTTAAGGTTCACCGGGGAGCTGTTTTTT	13	TRBV7-2	TRBJ2-2	NA	NA
CAWSGGGAGTVGNTIYF	TGTGCCTGGAGCGGAGGTGGTGCAGGGACGGTAGGAAACACCATATATTTT	17	TRBV30	TRBJ1-3	NA	NA
CASSLGSLMVSYEQYF	TGCGCCAGCAGCTTGGGGTCTCTCATGGTATCCTACGAGCAGTACTTC	16	TRBV5-1	TRBJ2-7	NA	once
CASSLNPRGASYEQYF	TGTGCCAGCAGTTTAAATCCGAGGGGGGCCTCCTACGAGCAGTACTTC	16	TRBV27	TRBJ2-7	NA	NA